This TCR beta chain originates from a study of blood T cell repertoires in COVID-19. The J segment lost 6 bases and the V segment lost 6 bases, leaving 11 bases of the junction unmatched. CDR3 length: 15 amino acids. Germline assignment: CDR1 MNHEY and CDR2 SVGEGT. Participant ages covered roughly 18 to 89 years across 24 US areas. Grouping used clinical history reported by participants in a survey and questionnaire. Symptom resolution, clearance, or two negative PCRs marked donors in Cohort 3 as recovered. Under the authors' procedure: Amplification of reference gene primers provided the estimated nucleated cell counts. Using immunoSEQ multiplex PCR, the repertoire was profiled, and TCRdb retains in-frame clones only, with some absent. D and trimming come from the DNA, and the V and J calls and clone size come from that table. The sample has around 150,000 clones, over 80% seen once.

This chain uses TRBV6-2 or TRBV6-3 with TRBJ1-5, with 7 bases that match TRBD1. The TCR was taken from a woman aged 55-69 years who had recovered from COVID-19. The sequencing input was PBMCs or T cells enriched from blood (not recorded which). The CDR3, as DNA: TGTGCCAGCAGCTATGACAGGGCCGCCAGTCAGCCCCAGCATTTT. Amino acid sequence: CASSYDRAASQPQHF.